The next 6 T cell receptor beta chains were all read from a single sample in a study of T cell repertoires in cytomegalovirus infection (dated by TCRdb to the late 2010s). These receptors' targets are unknown. Sequencing took place on an Illumina HiSeq 1500. TCRdb reprocessed the public reads (quality trimming at Q25 with fastp, clone calling with MiXCR) and kept in-frame beta chains. Each record represents a unique CDR3 protein, reported with the most common genes and DNA among its rows. The sample table holds hundreds of thousands of distinct CDR3 sequences, of which roughly 30% were seen once. Jointly, the top ten make up about an eighth of the sample. Explained via the paper, the treatment or condition label denotes: in vitro stimulation with specific CMV peptide epitopes to enrich CMV-specific T cells. This specimen consisted of cultured CD8+ T cells from PBMCs, obtained from culture after CMV antigen stimulation. These receptors were collected from a human donor in good health (CMV status not recorded). Some clones in this sample may be carry-over from other donors' samples.

This clonotype was detected only a few times. The J gene is TRBJ2-3, the V gene TRBV2, with 13 bases that match TRBD2. Germline CDR1 is SNHLY and CDR2 is FYNNEI. Germline trimming cut 6 bases from V and 0 bases from J; bases unmatched to any gene: 9. The CDR3 extends over 18 amino acids. This CDR3 is CASRTGLAGSPSTDTQYF. The CDR3 region has the DNA TGTGCCAGCAGAACGGGACTAGCGGGAAGTCCTAGCACAGATACGCAGTATTTT.

The rearrangement links TRBV24-1 to TRBJ2-1; 7 positions match TRBD2. V was clipped by 4 bases and J by 8 bases; unmatched bases: 10. Germline lookup yields CDR1 KGHDR and CDR2 SFDVKD. The length of the CDR3 is 15 residues. CDR3 bases: TGTGCCACCAGTGACGGCGGGGGTTACCCCTATGAGCAGTTCTTC. Its protein product is CATSDGGGYPYEQFF.

This chain uses TRBV7-6 with TRBJ2-3; 11 nucleotides agree with TRBD2. The CDR3 is 16 residues long. The V and J ends lost 5 bases and 1 base, in that order; junction bases with no gene match: 5. Germline V gives CDR1 SGHVS, CDR2 FNYEAQ. CDR3 sequence: CASSAQLAGGTDTQYF. The CDR3 nucleotides are TGTGCCAGCAGCGCGCAACTAGCGGGGGGCACAGATACGCAGTATTTT.

This clonotype showed up many times. V gene TRBV7-3 combines with J gene TRBJ2-3, with D perhaps assigned TRBD1 or TRBD2 (5 bases each). CDR1 is SGHTA, CDR2 FQGTGA, per germline. The CDR3 consists of 15 residues. The V gene lost 3 bases and the J gene lost 3 bases, with 13 bases spanning the gap. Written as DNA, the CDR3 is TGTGCCAGCAGCTTTGACGGGGCCGAAACAGATACGCAGTATTTT. This codes for CASSFDGAETDTQYF.

The genes are TRBV6-6 and TRBJ2-7; D remains unclear. From germline, CDR1 is MNHNY and CDR2 SVGAGI (reference sequence). V lost 3 bases and J lost 11, with 17 bases in between. This CDR3 is 13 amino acids long. CDR3 nucleotides: TGTGCCAGCAGTTATACTTCCCGAGGTCGGGAGTACGTC. It yields the protein CASSYTSRGREYV.

This clonotype was seen ten or more times. CDR3 DNA sequence: TGTGCCAGCAGCCTGGGGCCCCCAGGGGCTGGGGCCAACGTCCTGACTTTC. This sequence encodes CASSLGPPGAGANVLTF. The gene calls are TRBV7-2 and TRBJ2-6; possible D gene TRBD1, 6 bases. In germline, CDR1 is SGHTA, CDR2 FQGNSA. This CDR3 is 17 amino acids long. The V end was cut by 5 bases, the J end by 2 bases, with 16 bases between.